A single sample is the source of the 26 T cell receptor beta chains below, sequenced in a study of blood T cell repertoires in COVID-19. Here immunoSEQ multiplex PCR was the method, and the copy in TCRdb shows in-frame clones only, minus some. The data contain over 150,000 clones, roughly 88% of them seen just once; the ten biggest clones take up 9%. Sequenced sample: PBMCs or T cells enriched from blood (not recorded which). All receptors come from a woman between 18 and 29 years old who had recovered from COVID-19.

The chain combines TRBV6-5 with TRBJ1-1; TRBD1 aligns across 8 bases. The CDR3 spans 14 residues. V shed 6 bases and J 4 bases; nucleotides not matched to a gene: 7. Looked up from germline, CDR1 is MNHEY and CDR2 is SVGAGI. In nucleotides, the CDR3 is TGTGCCAGCAGGAGGACAGGGAGGATCACTGAAGCTTTCTTT. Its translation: CASRRTGRITEAFF.

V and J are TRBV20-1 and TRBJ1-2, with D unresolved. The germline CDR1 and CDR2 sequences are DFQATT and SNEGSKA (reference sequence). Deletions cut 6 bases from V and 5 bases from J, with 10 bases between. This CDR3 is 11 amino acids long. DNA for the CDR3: TGCAGTGCGGGGAGAAGTTATGGCTACACCTTC. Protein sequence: CSAGRSYGYTF.

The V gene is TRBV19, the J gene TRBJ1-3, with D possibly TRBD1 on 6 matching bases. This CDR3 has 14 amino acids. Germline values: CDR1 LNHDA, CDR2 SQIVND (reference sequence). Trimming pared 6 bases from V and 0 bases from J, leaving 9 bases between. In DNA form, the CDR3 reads TGTGCCAGTAGAACAGGGAGCTCTGGAAACACCATATATTTT. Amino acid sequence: CASRTGSSGNTIYF.

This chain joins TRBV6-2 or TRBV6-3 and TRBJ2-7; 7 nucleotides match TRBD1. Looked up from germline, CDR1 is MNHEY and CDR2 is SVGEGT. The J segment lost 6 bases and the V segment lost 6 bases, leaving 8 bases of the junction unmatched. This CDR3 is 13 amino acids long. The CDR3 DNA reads TGTGCCAGCAGCATCGACAGGGTGGGCGAGCAGTACTTC. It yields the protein CASSIDRVGEQYF.

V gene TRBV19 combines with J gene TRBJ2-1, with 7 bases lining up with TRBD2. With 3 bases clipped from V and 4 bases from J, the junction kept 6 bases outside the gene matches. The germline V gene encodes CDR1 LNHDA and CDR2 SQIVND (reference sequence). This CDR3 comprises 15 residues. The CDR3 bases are TGTGCCAGTAGTATCAGACTAGCTAGGTACAATGAGCAGTTCTTC. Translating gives CASSIRLARYNEQFF.

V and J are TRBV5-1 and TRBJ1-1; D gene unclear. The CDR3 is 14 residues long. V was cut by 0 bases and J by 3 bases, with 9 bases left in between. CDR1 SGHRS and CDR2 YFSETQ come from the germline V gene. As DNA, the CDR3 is TGCGCCAGCAGCTTGGAAGGGAGGGACACTGAAGCTTTCTTT. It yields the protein CASSLEGRDTEAFF.

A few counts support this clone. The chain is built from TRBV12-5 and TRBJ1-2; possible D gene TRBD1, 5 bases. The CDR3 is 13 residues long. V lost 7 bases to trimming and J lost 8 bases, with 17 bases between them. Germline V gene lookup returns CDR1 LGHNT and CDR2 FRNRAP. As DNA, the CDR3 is TGTGCTAGTGAAAAAGCCGGGGGTACCGGCTACACCTTC. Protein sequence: CASEKAGGTGYTF.

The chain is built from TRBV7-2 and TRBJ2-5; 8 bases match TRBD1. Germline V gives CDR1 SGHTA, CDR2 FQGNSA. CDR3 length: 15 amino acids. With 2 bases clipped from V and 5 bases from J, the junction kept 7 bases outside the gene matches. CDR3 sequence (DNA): TGTGCCAGCAGCTTATATCAGGGGGCAGGTGAGACCCAGTACTTC. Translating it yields CASSLYQGAGETQYF.

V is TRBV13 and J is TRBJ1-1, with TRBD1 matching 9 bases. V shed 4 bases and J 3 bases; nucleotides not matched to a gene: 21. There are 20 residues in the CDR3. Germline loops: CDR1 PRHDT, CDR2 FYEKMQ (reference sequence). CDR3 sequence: CASSSRPGQGLHKEDTEAFF. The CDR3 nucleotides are TGTGCCAGCAGCTCCCGCCCGGGACAGGGCCTCCATAAAGAAGACACTGAAGCTTTCTTT.

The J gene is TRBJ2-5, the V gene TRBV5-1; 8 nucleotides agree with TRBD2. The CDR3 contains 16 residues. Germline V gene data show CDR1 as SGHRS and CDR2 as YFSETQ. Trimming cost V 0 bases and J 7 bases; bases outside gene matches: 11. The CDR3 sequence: CASSLVSAGALGTQYF. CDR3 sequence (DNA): TGCGCCAGCAGCTTGGTATCAGCGGGGGCCCTAGGGACCCAGTACTTC.

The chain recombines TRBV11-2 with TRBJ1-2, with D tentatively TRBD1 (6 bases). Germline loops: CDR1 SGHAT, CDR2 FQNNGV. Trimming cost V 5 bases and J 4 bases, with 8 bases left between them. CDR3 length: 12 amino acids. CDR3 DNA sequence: TGTGCCAGCAGCGAGGACAGCTATGGCTACACCTTC. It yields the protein CASSEDSYGYTF.

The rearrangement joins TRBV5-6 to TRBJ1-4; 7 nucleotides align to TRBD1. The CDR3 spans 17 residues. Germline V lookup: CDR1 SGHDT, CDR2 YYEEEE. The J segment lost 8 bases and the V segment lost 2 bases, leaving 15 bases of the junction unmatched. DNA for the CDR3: TGTGCCAGCAGCTTCTTTTTTCATGAGGGGGCCGGGGAAAAACTGTTTTTT. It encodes CASSFFFHEGAGEKLFF.

The CDR3 here is CAWKEGGTEAFF. The CDR3 DNA reads TGTGCCTGGAAAGAGGGCGGCACTGAAGCTTTCTTT. The genes are TRBV2 and TRBJ1-1; D is unresolved. CDR3 size: 12 residues. Looked up from germline, CDR1 is SNHLY and CDR2 is FYNNEI. Trimming left V 11 bases short and J 4 bases short, with 14 bases between. Full variable domain (rest looked up from reference TRBV2 and TRBJ1-1): EPEVTQTPSHQVTQMGQEVILRCVPISNHLYFYWYRQILGQKVEFLVSFYNNEISEKSEIFDDQFSVERPDGSNFTLKIRSTKLEDSAMYFCAWKEGGTEAFFGQGTRLTVV.

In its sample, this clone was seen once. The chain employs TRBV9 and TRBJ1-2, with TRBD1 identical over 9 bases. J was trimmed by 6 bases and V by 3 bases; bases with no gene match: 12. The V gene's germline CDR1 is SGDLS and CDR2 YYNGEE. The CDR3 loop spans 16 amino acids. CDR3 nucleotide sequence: TGTGCCAGCAGCGCCGAGGGGACAGGGATGGGGGATGGCTACACCTTC. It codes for CASSAEGTGMGDGYTF.

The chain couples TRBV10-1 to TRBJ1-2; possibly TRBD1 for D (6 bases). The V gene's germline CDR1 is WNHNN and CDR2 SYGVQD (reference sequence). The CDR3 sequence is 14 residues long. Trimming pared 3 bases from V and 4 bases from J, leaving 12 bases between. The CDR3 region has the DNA TGCGCCAGCAGTGAAAGGGGGAGGGTCTATGGCTACACCTTC. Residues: CASSERGRVYGYTF.

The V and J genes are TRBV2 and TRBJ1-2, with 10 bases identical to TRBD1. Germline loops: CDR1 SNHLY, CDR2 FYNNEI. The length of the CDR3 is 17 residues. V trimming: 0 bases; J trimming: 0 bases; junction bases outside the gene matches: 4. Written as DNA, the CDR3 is TGTGCCAGCAGTGAAGCGGGGGGACAGGGGACTAACTATGGCTACACCTTC. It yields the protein CASSEAGGQGTNYGYTF. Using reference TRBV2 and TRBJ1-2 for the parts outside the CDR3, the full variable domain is EPEVTQTPSHQVTQMGQEVILRCVPISNHLYFYWYRQILGQKVEFLVSFYNNEISEKSEIFDDQFSVERPDGSNFTLKIRSTKLEDSAMYFCASSEAGGQGTNYGYTFGSGTRLTVV.

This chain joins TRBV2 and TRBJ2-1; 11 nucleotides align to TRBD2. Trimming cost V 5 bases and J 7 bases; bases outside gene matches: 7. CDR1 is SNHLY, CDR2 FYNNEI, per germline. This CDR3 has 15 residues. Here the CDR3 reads CASSPRTSGLNEQFF. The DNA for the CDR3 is TGTGCCAGCAGTCCCCGGACTAGCGGGTTGAATGAGCAGTTCTTC.

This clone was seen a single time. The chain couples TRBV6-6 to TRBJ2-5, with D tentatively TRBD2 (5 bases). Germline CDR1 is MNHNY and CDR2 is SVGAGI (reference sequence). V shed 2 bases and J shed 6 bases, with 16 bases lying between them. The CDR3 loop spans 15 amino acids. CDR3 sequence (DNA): TGTGCCAGCAGTTACCCGGGTAACGGGGAACAGACCCAGTACTTC. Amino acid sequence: CASSYPGNGEQTQYF.

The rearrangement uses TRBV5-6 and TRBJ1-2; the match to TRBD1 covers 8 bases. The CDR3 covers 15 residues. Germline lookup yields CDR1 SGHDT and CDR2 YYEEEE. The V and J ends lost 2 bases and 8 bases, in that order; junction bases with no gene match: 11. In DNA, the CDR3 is TGTGCCAGCAGCTTAACTCAGGGGGCGGTGGGCGGCTACACCTTC. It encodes CASSLTQGAVGGYTF. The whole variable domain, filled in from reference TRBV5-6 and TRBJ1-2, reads DAGVTQSPTHLIKTRGQQVTLRCSPKSGHDTVSWYQQALGQGPQFIFQYYEEEERQRGNFPDRFSGHQFPNYSSELNVNALLLGDSALYLCASSLTQGAVGGYTFGSGTRLTVV.

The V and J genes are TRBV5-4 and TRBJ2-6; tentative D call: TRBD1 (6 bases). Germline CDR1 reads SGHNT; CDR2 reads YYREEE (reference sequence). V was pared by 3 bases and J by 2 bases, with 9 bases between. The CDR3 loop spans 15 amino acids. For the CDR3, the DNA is TGTGCCAGCAGCTCCAGGGGTGCTGGGGCCAACGTCCTGACTTTC. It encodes CASSSRGAGANVLTF.

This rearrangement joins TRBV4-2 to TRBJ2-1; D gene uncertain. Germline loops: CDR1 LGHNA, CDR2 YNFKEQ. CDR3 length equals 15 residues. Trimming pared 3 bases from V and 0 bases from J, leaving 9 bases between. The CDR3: CASSHLRTSYNEQFF. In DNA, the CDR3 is TGTGCCAGCAGCCATCTGAGAACCTCCTACAATGAGCAGTTCTTC.

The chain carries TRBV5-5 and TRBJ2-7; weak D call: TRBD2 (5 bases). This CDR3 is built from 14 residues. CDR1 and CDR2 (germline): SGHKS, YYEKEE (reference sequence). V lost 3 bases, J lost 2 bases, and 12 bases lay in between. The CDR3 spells CASSSRASTYEQYF. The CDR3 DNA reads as TGTGCCAGCAGCTCCCGGGCTAGCACCTACGAGCAGTACTTC.

DNA for the CDR3: TGTGCCAGCAGAAGAGACGGGGATAGCAATCAGCCCCAGCATTTT. Its protein is CASRRDGDSNQPQHF. V gene TRBV28 combines with J gene TRBJ1-5, with D unclear. Per germline, CDR1 MDHEN and CDR2 SYDVKM. Trimming took off 6 bases at V and 0 bases at J, with 12 bases between the two ends. This CDR3 is 15 amino acids long.

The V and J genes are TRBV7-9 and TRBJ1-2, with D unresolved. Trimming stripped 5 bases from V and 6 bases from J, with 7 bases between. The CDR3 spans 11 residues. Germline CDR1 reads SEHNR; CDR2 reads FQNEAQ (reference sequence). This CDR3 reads CASSPGNGYTF. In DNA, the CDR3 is TGTGCCAGCAGCCCGGGGAATGGCTACACCTTC.

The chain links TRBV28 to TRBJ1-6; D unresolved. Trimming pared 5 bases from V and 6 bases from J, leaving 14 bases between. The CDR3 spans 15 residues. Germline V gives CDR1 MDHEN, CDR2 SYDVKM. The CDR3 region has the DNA TGTGCCAGCAGTCCAAGGACTGTGGTTAATTCACCCCTCCACTTT. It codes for CASSPRTVVNSPLHF.

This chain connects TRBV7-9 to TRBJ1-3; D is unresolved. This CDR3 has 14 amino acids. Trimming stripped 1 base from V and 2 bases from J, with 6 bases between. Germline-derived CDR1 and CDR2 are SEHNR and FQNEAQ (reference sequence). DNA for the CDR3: TGTGCCAGCAGCTTAGGTGGGCCTGGAAACACCATATATTTT. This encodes CASSLGGPGNTIYF.